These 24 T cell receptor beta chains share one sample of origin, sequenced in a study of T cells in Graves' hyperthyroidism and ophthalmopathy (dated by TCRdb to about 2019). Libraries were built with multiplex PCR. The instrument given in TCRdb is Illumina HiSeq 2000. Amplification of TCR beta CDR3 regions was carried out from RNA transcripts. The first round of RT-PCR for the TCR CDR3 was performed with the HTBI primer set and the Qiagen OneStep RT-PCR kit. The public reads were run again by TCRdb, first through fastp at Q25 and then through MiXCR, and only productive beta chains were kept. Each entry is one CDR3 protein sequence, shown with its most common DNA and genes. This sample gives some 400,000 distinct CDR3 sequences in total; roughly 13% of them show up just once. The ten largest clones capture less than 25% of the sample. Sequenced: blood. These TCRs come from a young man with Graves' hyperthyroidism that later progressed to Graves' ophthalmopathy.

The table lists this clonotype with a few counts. In DNA, the CDR3 is TGTGCCAGCAGCACGGGCGGGGGGCTAAACAATGAGCAGTTCTTC. Amino acids: CASSTGGGLNNEQFF. J is TRBJ2-1 and V is TRBV4-2; 8 bases map to TRBD2. Germline V CDR1 and CDR2: LGHNA, YNFKEQ. The ends lost 5 bases at V and 5 bases at J; junction bases unmatched: 8. The CDR3 is made up of 15 amino acids.

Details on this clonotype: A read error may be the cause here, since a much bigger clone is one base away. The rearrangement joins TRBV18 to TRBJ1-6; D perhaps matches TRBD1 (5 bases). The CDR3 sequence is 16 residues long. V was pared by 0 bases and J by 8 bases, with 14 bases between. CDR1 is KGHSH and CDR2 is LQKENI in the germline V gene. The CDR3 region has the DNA TGTGCCAGCTCACCACCGCCAAGTACAGGCCATTCACCCCTCCACTTT. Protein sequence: CASSPPPSTGHSPLHF.

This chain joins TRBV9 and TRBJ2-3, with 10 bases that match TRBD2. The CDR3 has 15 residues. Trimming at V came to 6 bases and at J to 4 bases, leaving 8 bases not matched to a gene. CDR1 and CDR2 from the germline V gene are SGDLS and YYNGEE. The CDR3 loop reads CASTETSGLADTQYF. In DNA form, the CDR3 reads TGTGCCAGCACCGAGACTAGCGGGTTAGCAGATACGCAGTATTTT. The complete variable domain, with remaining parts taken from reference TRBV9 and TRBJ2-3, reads DSGVTQTPKHLITATGQRVTLRCSPRSGDLSVYWYQQSLDQGLQFLIQYYNGEERAKGNILERFSAQQFPDLHSELNLSSLELGDSALYFCASTETSGLADTQYFGPGTRLTVL.

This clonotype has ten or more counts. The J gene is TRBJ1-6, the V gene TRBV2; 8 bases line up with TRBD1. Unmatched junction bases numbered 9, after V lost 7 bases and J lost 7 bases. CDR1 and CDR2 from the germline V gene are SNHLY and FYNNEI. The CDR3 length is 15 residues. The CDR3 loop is CASTSGTGGNSPLHF. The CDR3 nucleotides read TGTGCCAGCACCTCGGGGACAGGCGGCAATTCACCCCTCCACTTT. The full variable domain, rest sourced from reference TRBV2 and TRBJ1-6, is EPEVTQTPSHQVTQMGQEVILRCVPISNHLYFYWYRQILGQKVEFLVSFYNNEISEKSEIFDDQFSVERPDGSNFTLKIRSTKLEDSAMYFCASTSGTGGNSPLHFGNGTRLTVT.

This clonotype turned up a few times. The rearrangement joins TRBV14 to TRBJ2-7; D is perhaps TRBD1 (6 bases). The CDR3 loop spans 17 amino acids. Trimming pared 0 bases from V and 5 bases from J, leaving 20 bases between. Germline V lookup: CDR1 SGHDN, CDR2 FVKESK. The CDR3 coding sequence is TGTGCCAGCAGCCAAGAAAAACAAAACTGGGGGCTCCACGAGCAGTACTTC. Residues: CASSQEKQNWGLHEQYF.

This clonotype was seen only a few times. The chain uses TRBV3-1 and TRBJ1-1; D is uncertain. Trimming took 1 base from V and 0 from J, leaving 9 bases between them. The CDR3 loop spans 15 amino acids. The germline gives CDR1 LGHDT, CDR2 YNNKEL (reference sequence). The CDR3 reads CASSQGSDLNTEAFF. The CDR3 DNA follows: TGTGCCAGCAGCCAAGGGTCCGACTTGAACACTGAAGCTTTCTTT.

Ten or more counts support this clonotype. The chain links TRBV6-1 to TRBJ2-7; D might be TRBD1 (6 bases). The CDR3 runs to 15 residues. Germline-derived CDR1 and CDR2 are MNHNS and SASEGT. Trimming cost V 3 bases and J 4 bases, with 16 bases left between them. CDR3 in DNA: TGTGCCAGCAGTGAGGCCACAGGGTTCGTATACGAGCAGTACTTC. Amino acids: CASSEATGFVYEQYF.

CDR3 sequence (DNA): TGTGCCAGCAGCAAAGACAGGGGCAACCAAAGAGAGAACACTGAAGCTTTCTTT. Translating gives CASSKDRGNQRENTEAFF. The chain links TRBV7-9 to TRBJ1-1; 8 positions match TRBD1. CDR3 length: 18 residues. After removal of 5 bases from V and 1 base from J, the junction contained 15 bases not matched to a gene. CDR1 SEHNR and CDR2 FQNEAQ come from the germline V gene (reference sequence).

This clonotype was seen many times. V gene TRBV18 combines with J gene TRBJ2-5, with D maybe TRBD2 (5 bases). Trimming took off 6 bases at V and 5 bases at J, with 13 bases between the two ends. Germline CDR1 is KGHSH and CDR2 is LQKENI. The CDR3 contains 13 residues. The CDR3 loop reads CASSLMGGETQYF. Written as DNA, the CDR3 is TGTGCCAGCTCCCTAATGGGCGGGGAGACCCAGTACTTC.

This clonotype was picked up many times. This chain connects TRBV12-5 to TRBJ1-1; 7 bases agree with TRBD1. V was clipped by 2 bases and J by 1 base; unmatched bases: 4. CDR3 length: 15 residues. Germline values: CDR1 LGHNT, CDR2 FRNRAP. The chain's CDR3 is CASGLPWTGNTEAFF. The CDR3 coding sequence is TGTGCTAGTGGTTTGCCCTGGACAGGGAACACTGAAGCTTTCTTT.

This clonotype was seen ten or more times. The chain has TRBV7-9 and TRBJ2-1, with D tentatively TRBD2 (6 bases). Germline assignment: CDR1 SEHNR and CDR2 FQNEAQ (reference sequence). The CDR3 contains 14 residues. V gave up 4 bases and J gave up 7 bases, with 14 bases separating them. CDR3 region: CASSYSRLGNEQFF. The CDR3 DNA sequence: TGTGCCAGCAGCTATTCGAGACTAGGGAATGAGCAGTTCTTC.

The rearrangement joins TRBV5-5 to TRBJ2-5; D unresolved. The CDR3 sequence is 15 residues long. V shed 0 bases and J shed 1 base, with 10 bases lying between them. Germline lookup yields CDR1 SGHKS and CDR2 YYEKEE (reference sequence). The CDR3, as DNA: TGTGCCAGCAGCTTGGGCACCAACCTCCAAGAGACCCAGTACTTC. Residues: CASSLGTNLQETQYF.

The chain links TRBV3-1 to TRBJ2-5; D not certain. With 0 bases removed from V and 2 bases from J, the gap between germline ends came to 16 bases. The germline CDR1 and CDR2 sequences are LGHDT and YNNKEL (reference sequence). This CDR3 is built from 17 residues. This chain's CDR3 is CASSQDLGSEPQETQYF. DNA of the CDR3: TGTGCCAGCAGCCAAGATTTGGGGTCCGAACCTCAAGAGACCCAGTACTTC.

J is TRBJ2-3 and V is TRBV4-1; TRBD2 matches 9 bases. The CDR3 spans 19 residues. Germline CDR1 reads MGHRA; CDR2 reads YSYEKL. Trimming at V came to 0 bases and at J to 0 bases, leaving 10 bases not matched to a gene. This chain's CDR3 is CASSQDFFRLAASTDTQYF. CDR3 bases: TGCGCCAGCAGCCAAGATTTTTTTCGACTAGCGGCTAGCACAGATACGCAGTATTTT.

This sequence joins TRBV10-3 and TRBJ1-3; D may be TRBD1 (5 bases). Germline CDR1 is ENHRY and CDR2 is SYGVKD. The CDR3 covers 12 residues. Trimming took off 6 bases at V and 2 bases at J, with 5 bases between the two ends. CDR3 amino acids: CAIRGAGNTIYF. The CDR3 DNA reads TGTGCCATCAGAGGGGCTGGAAACACCATATATTTT.

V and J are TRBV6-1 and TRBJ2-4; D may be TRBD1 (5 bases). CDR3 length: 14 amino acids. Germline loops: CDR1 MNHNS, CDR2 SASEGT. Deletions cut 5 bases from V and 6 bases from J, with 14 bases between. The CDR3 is CASSPPRQTNIQYF. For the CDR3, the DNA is TGTGCCAGCAGTCCCCCTCGACAGACAAACATTCAGTACTTC.

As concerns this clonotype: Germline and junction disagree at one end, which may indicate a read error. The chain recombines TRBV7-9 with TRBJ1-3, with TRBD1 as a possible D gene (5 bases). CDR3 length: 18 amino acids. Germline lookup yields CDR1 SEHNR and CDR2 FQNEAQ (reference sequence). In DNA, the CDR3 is TGTGCCAGCAGCTTAGGGAGCCGCGGGACCTTCTCTGGAAACACCATATGTTTT. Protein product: CASSLGSRGTFSGNTICF.

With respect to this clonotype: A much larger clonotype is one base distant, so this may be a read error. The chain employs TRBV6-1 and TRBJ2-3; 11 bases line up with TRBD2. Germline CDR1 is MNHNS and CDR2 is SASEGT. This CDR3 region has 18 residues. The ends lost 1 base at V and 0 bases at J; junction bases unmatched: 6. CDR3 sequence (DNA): TGTGCCAGCAGTGAAGAACGGGCTAGCGGGGGGAGCACAGATACGCAGTATTTT. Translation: CASSEERASGGSTDTQYF.

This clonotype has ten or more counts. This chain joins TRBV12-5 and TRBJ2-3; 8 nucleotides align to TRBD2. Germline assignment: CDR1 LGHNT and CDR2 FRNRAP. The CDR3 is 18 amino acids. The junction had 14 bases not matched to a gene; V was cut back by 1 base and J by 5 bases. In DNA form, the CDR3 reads TGTGCTAGTGGTTTGGGCCCTCTTAGCGGGGTTAAGAAAGATACGCAGTATTTT. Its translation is CASGLGPLSGVKKDTQYF.

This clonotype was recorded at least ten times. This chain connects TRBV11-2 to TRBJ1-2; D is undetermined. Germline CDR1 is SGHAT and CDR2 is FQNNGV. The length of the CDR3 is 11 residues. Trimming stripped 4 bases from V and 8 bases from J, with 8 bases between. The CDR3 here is CASSSYEGYTF. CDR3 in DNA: TGTGCCAGCAGCTCTTATGAGGGCTACACCTTC.

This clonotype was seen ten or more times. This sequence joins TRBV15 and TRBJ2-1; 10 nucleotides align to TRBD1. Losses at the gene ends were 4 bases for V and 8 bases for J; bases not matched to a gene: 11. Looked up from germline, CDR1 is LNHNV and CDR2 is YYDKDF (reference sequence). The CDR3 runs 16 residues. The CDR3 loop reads CATSIDWDRGVHEQFF. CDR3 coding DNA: TGTGCCACCAGCATTGATTGGGACAGGGGTGTTCATGAGCAGTTCTTC.

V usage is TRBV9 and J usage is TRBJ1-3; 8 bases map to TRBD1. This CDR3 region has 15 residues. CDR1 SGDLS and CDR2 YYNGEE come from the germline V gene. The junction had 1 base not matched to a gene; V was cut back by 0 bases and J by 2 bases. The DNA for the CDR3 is TGTGCCAGCAGCGTAGTGACAGGGGCTGGAAACACCATATATTTT. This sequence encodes CASSVVTGAGNTIYF.

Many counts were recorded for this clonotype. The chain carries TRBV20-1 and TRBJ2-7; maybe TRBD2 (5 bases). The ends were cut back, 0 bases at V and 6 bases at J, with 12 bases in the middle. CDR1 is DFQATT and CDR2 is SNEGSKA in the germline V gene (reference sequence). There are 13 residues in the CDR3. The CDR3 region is CSARDPIGGEQYF. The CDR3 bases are TGCAGTGCTAGAGACCCAATAGGAGGCGAGCAGTACTTC.

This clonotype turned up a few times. CDR3 sequence (DNA): TGTGCCAGCACAAATTGGGTGGGGGGGCCCGGTGAGCAGTTCTTC. Translating gives CASTNWVGGPGEQFF. V gene TRBV7-2 combines with J gene TRBJ2-1; D is perhaps TRBD2 (7 bases). The CDR3 sequence is 15 residues long. V shed 7 bases and J shed 9 bases, with 22 bases lying between them. Looked up from germline, CDR1 is SGHTA and CDR2 is FQGNSA.